This entry lists 8 T cell receptor beta chains sequenced from one sample in a study of T cells in narcolepsy (dated by TCRdb to between 2017 and 2018). The protocol used for the library was the immunoSEQ multiplex PCR assay. Not all clones reach the TCRdb copy of this immuneACCESS table, which keeps in-frame sequences only. Checked studies attribute under half of the gap to unresolved V genes and leave the rest unexplained. The sample includes fewer than 40,000 clones, with around four fifths observed a single time. The leading ten clones occupy roughly 2.6% of the sample. The sequenced material came from CD45RA- memory CD4+ T cells from PBMCs. The cell subset or site label corresponds to: memory T cells sorted ex vivo from peripheral blood. All receptors come from a human donor with narcolepsy.

The rearrangement joins TRBV5-1 to TRBJ2-1, with 10 bases that match TRBD2. Germline values: CDR1 SGHRS, CDR2 YFSETQ. Unmatched junction bases numbered 12, after V lost 6 bases and J lost 9 bases. The CDR3 runs 15 residues. The CDR3 region has the DNA TGCGCCAGCATCCCGGCCTCTAGCGGGAGTCGTGAGCAGTTCTTC. Translating gives CASIPASSGSREQFF.

In its sample, this clone was seen a few times. The DNA of the CDR3 is TGCGCCAGCAGCCAGTCGACAGGCTATCAGCCCCAGCATTTT. This codes for CASSQSTGYQPQHF. This chain links TRBV4-3 with TRBJ1-5; possibly TRBD1 for D (6 bases). Germline V gene sequence: CDR1 LGHNA, CDR2 YSLEER. V lost 3 bases, J lost 5 bases, and 11 bases lay in between. The length of the CDR3 is 14 residues.

On this clone: The junction shows a germline mismatch at one end, possibly a read error. The CDR3 here is CASRLDPTNYNEQFF. As DNA, the CDR3 is TGTGCCAGCAGGTTAGACCCGACTAACTACAATGAGCAGTTCTTC. The rearrangement joins TRBV11-2 to TRBJ2-1, with D tentatively TRBD2 (5 bases). This CDR3 has 15 amino acids. Germline V gives CDR1 SGHAT, CDR2 FQNNGV.

The chain uses TRBV5-6 and TRBJ2-3; D gene uncertain. The CDR3 has 15 amino acids. Germline CDR1 is SGHDT and CDR2 is YYEEEE. The V end lost 0 bases, the J end lost 0 bases, and 8 bases lay between the germline ends. CDR3 nucleotides: TGTGCCAGCAGCTTGGACTGGCGTAGCACAGATACGCAGTATTTT. The encoded protein is CASSLDWRSTDTQYF.

V is TRBV19 and J is TRBJ2-3; D remains ambiguous. CDR1 and CDR2 from the germline V gene are LNHDA and SQIVND (reference sequence). V lost 3 bases and J lost 4, with 11 bases in between. CDR3 length: 14 residues. The DNA for the CDR3 is TGTGCCAGTAGTATCAGCCAGAGGCCAGATACGCAGTATTTT. Residues: CASSISQRPDTQYF. Looking up the rest from reference TRBV19 and TRBJ2-3 gives the full variable domain: DGGITQSPKYLFRKEGQNVTLSCEQNLNHDAMYWYRQDPGQGLRLIYYSQIVNDFQKGDIAEGYSVSREKKESFPLTVTSAQKNPTAFYLCASSISQRPDTQYFGPGTRLTVL.

V gene TRBV28 combines with J gene TRBJ1-1; perhaps TRBD1 as D (5 bases). This CDR3 spans 16 amino acids. V lost 4 bases and J lost 5, with 20 bases in between. Germline-derived CDR1 and CDR2 are MDHEN and SYDVKM. The DNA of the CDR3 is TGTGCCAGCAGTTCCCCTCGCGACAGCCTGAGGACTGAAGCTTTCTTT. Its translation: CASSSPRDSLRTEAFF.

This clone has a single count. This chain joins TRBV14 and TRBJ2-3; the D is unclear. The CDR3 runs 15 residues. Germline-derived CDR1 and CDR2 are SGHDN and FVKESK. The V end was cut by 0 bases, the J end by 3 bases, with 10 bases between. CDR3 coding DNA: TGTGCCAGCAGCCAAGATAGGATCGGGACAGATACGCAGTATTTT. Translating gives CASSQDRIGTDTQYF.

V is TRBV6-5 and J is TRBJ1-2; a possible D gene is TRBD1 (5 bases). The length of the CDR3 is 13 residues. Germline values: CDR1 MNHEY, CDR2 SVGAGI. Trimming left V 5 bases short and J 2 bases short, with 9 bases between. The CDR3, as DNA: TGTGCCAGCAGTGAGGGGAACAACTATGGCTACACCTTC. Protein sequence: CASSEGNNYGYTF.